This T cell receptor (beta chain) originates from a study of blood T cell repertoires in COVID-19. On the study more broadly: Collection of acute and convalescent COVID-19 samples took place in the United States, Italy and Spain. PBMCs, B-cell-depleted T cells, or T cells were the source of the cDNA or gDNA that made up the material.

This CDR3 spans 13 amino acids. Trimming cost V 5 bases and J 3 bases, with 9 bases left between them. Germline V lookup: CDR1 KGHDR, CDR2 SFDVKD. Authors' data handling: Cell counts per sample came from amplifying reference gene primers. Here immunoSEQ multiplex PCR was the method, and the copy in TCRdb shows in-frame clones only, minus some. The D gene and trimming were derived from the DNA, and the V and J assignments and clone size from that table. The repertoire holds under 75,000 clones, with around 81% as singletons. The source material was peripheral blood. The TCR comes from a woman older than 75 with active or convalescent COVID-19. The rearrangement joins TRBV24-1 to TRBJ1-2; maybe TRBD1 (5 bases). The CDR3 region is CATSGPGDYGYTF. CDR3 sequence (DNA): TGTGCCACCAGTGGCCCGGGGGACTATGGCTACACCTTC.